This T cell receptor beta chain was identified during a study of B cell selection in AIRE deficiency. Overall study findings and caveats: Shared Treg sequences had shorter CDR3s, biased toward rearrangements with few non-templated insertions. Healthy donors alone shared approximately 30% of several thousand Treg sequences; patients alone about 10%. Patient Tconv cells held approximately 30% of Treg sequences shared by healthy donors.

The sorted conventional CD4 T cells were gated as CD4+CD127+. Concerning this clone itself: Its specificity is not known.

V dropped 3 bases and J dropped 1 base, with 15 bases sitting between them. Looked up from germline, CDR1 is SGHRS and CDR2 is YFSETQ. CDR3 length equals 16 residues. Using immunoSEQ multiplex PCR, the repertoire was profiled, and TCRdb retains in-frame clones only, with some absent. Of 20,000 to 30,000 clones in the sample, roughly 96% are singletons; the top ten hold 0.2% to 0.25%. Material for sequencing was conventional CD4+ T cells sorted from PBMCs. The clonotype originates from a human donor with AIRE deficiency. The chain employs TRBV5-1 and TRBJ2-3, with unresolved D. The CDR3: CASSSSKGLGTDTQYF. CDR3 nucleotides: TGCGCCAGCAGCTCCTCCAAGGGATTGGGCACAGATACGCAGTATTTT.